This TCR beta chain was obtained from a study of T cell responses to AZD1222 COVID-19 vaccine. Clones were read by immunoSEQ multiplex PCR, and TCRdb kept only the in-frame ones, dropping some. The sample shows around 220,000 clones, about 94% of them seen only once. From germline, CDR1 is LGHNA and CDR2 YNFKEQ. Trimming left V 1 base short and J 4 bases short, with 10 bases between. The CDR3 loop spans 14 amino acids. The sequence was collected from an adult who received the MenACWY meningococcal vaccine as a control. Sequenced material: peripheral blood, taken 28 days after the second dose of the MenACWY control vaccine. The rearrangement uses TRBV4-2 and TRBJ1-1, with a possible D match to TRBD1 (6 bases). The CDR3 is CASSQGTGSTEAFF. In DNA, the CDR3 is TGTGCCAGCAGCCAAGGAACAGGGTCCACTGAAGCTTTCTTT.